Listed below are T cell receptor beta chains from one sample, sequenced in a study of blood T cell repertoires in COVID-19. Assay: immunoSEQ multiplex PCR; the TCRdb copy retains only in-frame clones and omits some. The table records some 130,000 clones, less than 90% of them present only once. The source material was peripheral blood. These receptors were obtained from an elderly man with acute or convalescent COVID-19. Both conserved end residues are part of each CDR3.

v_call: TRBV18
j_call: TRBJ2-2
cdr3_aa: CASSPGTGRTGELFF

v_call: TRBV19
j_call: TRBJ2-1
cdr3_aa: CASSSGGHYNEQFF

v_call: TRBV27
j_call: TRBJ1-5
cdr3_aa: CASSLDPGANQPQHF

v_call: TRBV18
j_call: TRBJ2-7
cdr3_aa: CASSGSGAESEQYF

v_call: TRBV10-2
j_call: TRBJ2-1
cdr3_aa: CASQVLNEQFF

v_call: TRBV4-1
j_call: TRBJ2-1
cdr3_aa: CASSQEGREQFF

v_call: TRBV6-6
j_call: TRBJ2-3
cdr3_aa: CASSRVAGGTDTQYF

v_call: TRBV7-2
j_call: TRBJ2-2
cdr3_aa: CASSLVGGSGTGELFF

v_call: TRBV27
j_call: TRBJ2-7
cdr3_aa: CASSTRQGASEQYF

v_call: TRBV21-1
j_call: TRBJ1-1
cdr3_aa: CASSKIGCATEAFF

v_call: TRBV9
j_call: TRBJ1-2
cdr3_aa: CASSPSPRDSQLNGYTF

v_call: TRBV10-3
j_call: TRBJ2-7
cdr3_aa: CSTSGSPYEQYF

v_call: TRBV28
j_call: TRBJ1-4
cdr3_aa: CASVTGSHEKLFF